This TCR beta chain was recovered during a study of blood T cell repertoires in COVID-19. The overall study: The study drew acute and convalescent COVID-19 samples from the United States, Italy and Spain. T cells, B-cell-depleted T cells, or PBMCs supplied cDNA or gDNA.

The CDR3 spans 15 residues. V was pared by 7 bases and J by 7 bases, with 18 bases between. Germline V gives CDR1 SGHRS, CDR2 YFSETQ. Per the study methods: The authors estimated nucleated cell counts from reference gene primer amplification. Sequenced by immunoSEQ multiplex PCR; TCRdb stores in-frame clones only, minus some. V and J calls and clone size are copied from that table; D and trimming were computed from the DNA. The data hold about 190,000 clones, with about 83% observed a single time. This chain joins TRBV5-1 and TRBJ1-6; D may be TRBD1 (5 bases). The clonotype comes from a woman under 30 who had recovered from COVID-19. Sequencing was carried out using peripheral blood. The DNA for the CDR3 is TGCGCCAGCGCGGGGGTTCCGAGGGCGAATTCACCCCTCCACTTT. It yields the protein CASAGVPRANSPLHF.